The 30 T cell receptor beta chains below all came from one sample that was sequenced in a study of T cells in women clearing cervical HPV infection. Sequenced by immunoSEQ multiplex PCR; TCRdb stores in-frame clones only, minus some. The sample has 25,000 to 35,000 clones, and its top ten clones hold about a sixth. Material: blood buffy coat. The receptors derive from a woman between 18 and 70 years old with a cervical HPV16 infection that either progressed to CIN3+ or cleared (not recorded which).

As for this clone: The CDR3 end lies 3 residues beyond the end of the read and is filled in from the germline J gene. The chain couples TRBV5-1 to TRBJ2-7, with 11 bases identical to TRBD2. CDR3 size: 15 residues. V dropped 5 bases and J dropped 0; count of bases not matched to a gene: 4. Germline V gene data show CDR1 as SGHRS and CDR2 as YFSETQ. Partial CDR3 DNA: TGCGCCAGCAGTTCCGGGACTAGCGGCTCCTACGAG. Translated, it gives CASSSGTSGSYE. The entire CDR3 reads CASSSGTSGSYEQYF.

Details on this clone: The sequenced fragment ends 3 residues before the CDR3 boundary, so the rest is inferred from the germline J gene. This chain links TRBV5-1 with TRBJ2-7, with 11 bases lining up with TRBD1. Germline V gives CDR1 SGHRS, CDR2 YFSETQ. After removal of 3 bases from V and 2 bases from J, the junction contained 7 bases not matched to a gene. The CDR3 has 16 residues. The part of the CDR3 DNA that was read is TGCGCCAGCAGCTCTTTACCGGGACAGGGGGCCTACGAG. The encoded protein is CASSSLPGQGAYE. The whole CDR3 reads CASSSLPGQGAYEQYF.

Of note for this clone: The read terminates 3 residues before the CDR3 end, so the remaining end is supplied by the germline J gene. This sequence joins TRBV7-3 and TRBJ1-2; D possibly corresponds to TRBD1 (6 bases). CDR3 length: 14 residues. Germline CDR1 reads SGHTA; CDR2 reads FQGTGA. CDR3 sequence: CASSLIKGVGTYTF. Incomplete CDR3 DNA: TGTGCCAGCAGCTTAATCAAGGGGGTGGGTACC.

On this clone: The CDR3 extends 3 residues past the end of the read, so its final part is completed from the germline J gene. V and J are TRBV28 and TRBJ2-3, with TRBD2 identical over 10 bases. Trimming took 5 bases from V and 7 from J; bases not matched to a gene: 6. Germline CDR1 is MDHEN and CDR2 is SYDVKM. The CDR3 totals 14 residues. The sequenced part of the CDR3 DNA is TGTGCCAGCAGTCCTAGCGGGAGTATGAATACG. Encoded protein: CASSPSGSMNT. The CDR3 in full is CASSPSGSMNTQYF.

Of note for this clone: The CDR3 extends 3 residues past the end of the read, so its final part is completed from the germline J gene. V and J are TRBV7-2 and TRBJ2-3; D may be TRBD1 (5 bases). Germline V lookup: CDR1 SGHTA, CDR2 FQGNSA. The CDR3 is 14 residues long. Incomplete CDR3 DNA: TGTGCCAATTTACAGGATTGGAGCAATCAGCCG. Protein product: CANLQDWSNQP. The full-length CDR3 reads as CANLQDWSNQPQYF.

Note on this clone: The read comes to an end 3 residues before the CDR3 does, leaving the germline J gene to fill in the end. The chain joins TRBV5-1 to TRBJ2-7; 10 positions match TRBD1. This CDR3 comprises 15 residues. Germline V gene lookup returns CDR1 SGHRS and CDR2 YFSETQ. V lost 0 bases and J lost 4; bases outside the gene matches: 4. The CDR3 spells CASSLVGTGEYEQYF. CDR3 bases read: TGCGCCAGCAGCTTGGTGGGGACAGGGGAATACGAG.

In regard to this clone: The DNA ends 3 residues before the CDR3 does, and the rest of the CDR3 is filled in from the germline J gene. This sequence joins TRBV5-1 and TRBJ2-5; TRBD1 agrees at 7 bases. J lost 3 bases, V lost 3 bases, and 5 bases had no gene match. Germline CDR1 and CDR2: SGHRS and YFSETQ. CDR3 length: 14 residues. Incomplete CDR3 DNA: TGCGCCAGCAGCTCGACAGGGATAAAAGAGACC. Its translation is CASSSTGIKET. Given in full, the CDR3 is CASSSTGIKETQYF.

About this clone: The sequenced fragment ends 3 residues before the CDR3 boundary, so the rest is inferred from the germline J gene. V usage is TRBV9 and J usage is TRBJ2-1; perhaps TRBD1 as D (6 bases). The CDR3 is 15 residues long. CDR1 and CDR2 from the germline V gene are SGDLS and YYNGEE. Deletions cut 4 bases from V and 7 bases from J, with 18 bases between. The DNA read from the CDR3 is TGTGCCAGCAGCCCATCGCCGGCAGGGACAAATGAG. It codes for CASSPSPAGTNE. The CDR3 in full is CASSPSPAGTNEQFF.

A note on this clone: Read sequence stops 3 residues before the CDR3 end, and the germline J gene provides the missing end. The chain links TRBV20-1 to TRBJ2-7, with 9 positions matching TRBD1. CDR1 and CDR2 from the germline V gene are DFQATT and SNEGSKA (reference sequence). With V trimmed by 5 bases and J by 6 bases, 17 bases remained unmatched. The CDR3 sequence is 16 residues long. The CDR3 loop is CSASTTPGQGSPEQYF. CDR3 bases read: TGCAGTGCTTCCACCACCCCGGGACAGGGTTCCCCCGAG.

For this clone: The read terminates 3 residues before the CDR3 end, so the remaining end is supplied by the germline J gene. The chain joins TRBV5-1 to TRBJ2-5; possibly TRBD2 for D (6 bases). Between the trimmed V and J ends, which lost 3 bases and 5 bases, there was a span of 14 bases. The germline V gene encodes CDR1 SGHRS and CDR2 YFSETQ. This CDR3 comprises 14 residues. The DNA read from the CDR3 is TGCGCCAGCAGCTCCCCCGACAGCGGGGAGACC. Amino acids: CASSSPDSGET. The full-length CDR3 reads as CASSSPDSGETQYF.

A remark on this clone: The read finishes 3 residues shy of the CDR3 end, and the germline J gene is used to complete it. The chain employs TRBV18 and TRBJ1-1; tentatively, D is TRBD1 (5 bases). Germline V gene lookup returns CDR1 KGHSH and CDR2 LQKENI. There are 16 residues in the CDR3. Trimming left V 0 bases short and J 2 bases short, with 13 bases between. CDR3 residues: CASSPPRSGINTEAFF. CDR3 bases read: TGTGCCAGCTCACCACCCCGGTCAGGGATTAACACTGAA.

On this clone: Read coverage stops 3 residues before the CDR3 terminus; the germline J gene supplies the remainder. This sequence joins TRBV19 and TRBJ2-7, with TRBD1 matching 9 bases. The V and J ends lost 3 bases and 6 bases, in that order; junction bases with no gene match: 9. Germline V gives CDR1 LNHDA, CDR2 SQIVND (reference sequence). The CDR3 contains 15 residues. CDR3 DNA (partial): TGTGCCAGTAGTATCGGTCCGGGACAGGGATCCGAG. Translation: CASSIGPGQGSE. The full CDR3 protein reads CASSIGPGQGSEQYF.

The sequenced CDR3 bases are TGTGCCAGTAGTTACGGGACTAGCGGGACGTACGAC. It encodes CASSYGTSGTYD. The full CDR3 protein reads CASSYGTSGTYDYTF. The J gene is TRBJ1-2, the V gene TRBV19, with D possibly TRBD1 on 5 matching bases. The read is 3 residues too short to cover the CDR3 end, so that end is filled in from the germline J gene. This CDR3 has 15 residues. From germline, CDR1 is LNHDA and CDR2 SQIVND (reference sequence).

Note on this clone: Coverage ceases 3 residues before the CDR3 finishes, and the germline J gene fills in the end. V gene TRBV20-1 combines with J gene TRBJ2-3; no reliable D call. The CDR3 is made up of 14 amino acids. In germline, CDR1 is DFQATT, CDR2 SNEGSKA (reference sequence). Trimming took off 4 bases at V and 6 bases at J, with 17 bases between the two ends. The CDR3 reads CSAIVVSNTDTQYF. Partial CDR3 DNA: TGCAGTGCTATTGTGGTATCGAACACGGATACG.

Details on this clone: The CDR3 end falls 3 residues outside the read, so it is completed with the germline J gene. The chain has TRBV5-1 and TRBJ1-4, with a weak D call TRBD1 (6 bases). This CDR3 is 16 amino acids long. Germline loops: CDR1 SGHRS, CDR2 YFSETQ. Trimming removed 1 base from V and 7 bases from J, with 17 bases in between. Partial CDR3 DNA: TGCGCCAGCAGCTTGACCGCCGGGACATGGGGTGAAAAA. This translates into CASSLTAGTWGEK. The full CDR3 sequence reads CASSLTAGTWGEKLFF.

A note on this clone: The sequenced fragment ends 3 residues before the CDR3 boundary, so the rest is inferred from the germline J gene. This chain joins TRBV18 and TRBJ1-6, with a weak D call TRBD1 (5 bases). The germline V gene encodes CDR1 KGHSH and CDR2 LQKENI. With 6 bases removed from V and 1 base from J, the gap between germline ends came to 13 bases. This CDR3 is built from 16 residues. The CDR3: CASSSGRRSYNSPLHF. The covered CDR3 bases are TGTGCCAGCTCGTCAGGGAGAAGGTCCTATAATTCACCC.

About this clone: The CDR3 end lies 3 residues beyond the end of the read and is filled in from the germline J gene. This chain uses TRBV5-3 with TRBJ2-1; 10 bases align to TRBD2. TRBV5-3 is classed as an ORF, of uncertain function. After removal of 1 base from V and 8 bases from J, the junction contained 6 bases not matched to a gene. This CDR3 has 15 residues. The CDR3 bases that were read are TGTGCCAGAAGCTTGATAGCGGGAGGATTAGATGAG. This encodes CARSLIAGGLDE. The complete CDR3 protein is CARSLIAGGLDEQFF.

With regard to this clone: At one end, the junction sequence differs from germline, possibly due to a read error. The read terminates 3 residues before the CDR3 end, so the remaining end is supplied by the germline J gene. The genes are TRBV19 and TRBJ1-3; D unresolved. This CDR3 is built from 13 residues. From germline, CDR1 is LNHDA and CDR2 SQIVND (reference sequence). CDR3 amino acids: CASSMGSGNTIYF. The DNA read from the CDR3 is TGTGCCAGTAGTATGGGCTCTGGAAACACA.

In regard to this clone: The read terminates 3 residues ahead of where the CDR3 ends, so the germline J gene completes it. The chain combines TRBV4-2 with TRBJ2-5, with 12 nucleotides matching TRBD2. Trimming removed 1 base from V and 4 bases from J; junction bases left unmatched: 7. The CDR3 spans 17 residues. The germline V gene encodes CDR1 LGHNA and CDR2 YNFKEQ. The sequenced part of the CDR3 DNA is TGTGCCAGCAGCCAAGGGCTAGCGGGGGGGCGGGGAGAGACC. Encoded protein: CASSQGLAGGRGET. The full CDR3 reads CASSQGLAGGRGETQYF.

This chain's CDR3 is CASSLPRGRDYEQYF. CDR3 DNA (partial): TGTGCCAGCAGCCTCCCCCGCGGGCGGGACTACGAG. The chain couples TRBV7-2 to TRBJ2-7; a possible D gene is TRBD2 (6 bases). The CDR3 end lies 3 residues beyond the end of the read and is filled in from the germline J gene. CDR1 and CDR2 (germline): SGHTA, FQGNSA. V lost 5 bases to trimming and J lost 3 bases, with 17 bases between them. The CDR3 spans 15 residues.

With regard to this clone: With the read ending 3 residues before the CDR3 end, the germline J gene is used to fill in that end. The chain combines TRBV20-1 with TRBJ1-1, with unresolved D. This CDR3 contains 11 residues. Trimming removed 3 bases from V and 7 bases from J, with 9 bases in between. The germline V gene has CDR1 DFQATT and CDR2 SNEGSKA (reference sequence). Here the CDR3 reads CSASPGFEAFF. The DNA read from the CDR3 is TGCAGTGCTAGCCCAGGTTTTGAA.

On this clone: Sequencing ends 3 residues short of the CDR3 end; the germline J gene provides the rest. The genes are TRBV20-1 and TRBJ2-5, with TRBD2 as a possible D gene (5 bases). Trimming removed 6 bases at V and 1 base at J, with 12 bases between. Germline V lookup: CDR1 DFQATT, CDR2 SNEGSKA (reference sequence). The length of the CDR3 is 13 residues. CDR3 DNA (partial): TGCAGTGCGATAGAGGGCGTCCAAGAGACC. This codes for CSAIEGVQET. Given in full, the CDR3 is CSAIEGVQETQYF.

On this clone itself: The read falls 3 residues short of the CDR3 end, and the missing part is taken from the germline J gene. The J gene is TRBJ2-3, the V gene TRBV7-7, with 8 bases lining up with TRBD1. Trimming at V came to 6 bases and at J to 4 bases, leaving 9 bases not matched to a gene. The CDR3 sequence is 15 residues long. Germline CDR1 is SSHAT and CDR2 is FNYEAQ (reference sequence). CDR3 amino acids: CASSPGTGGADTQYF. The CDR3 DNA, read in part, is TGTGCCAGCAGTCCGGGGACAGGCGGAGCAGATACG.

Here the CDR3 reads CASSATSGKDEQFF. The CDR3 DNA, read in part, is TGTGCCAGCAGCGCAACTAGCGGGAAAGATGAG. The gene calls are TRBV7-9 and TRBJ2-1, with 10 bases lining up with TRBD2. Sequencing ends 3 residues short of the CDR3 end; the germline J gene provides the rest. The V and J ends lost 5 bases and 8 bases, in that order; junction bases with no gene match: 6. The CDR3 spans 14 residues. The germline CDR1 and CDR2 sequences are SEHNR and FQNEAQ (reference sequence). Filled out from reference TRBV7-9 and TRBJ2-1, the complete variable domain reads DTGVSQNPRHKITKRGQNVTFRCDPISEHNRLYWYRQTLGQGPEFLTYFQNEAQLEKSRLLSDRFSAERPKGSFSTLEIQRTEQGDSAMYLCASSATSGKDEQFFGPGTRLTVL.

The CDR3 bases that were read are TGTGCCAGCAGCTTGGGGGGTGACTATGGC. Protein product: CASSLGGDYG. The full CDR3 protein reads CASSLGGDYGYTF. The chain is built from TRBV7-2 and TRBJ1-2, with a tentative D call TRBD1 (5 bases). Read coverage stops 3 residues before the CDR3 terminus; the germline J gene supplies the remainder. CDR1 and CDR2 from the germline V gene are SGHTA and FQGNSA. The CDR3 spans 13 residues. V lost 3 bases, J lost 3 bases, and 8 bases lay in between.

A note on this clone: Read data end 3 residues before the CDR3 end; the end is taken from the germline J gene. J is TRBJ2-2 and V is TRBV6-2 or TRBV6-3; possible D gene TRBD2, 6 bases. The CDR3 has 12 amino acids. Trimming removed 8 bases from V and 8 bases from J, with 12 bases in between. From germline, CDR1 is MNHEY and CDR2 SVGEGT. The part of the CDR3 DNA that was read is TGTGCCAGCGATTCAAGCGGGGGGGAG. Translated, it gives CASDSSGGE. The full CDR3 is CASDSSGGELFF.

Incomplete CDR3 DNA: TGCAGTGCTAGAGAGGGGACAGGGGGCGAG. Amino acids: CSAREGTGGE. The complete CDR3 sequence is CSAREGTGGEQYF. The J gene is TRBJ2-7, the V gene TRBV20-1, with 11 bases fitting TRBD1. The CDR3 end lies 3 residues beyond the end of the read and is filled in from the germline J gene. V was clipped by 0 bases and J by 6 bases; unmatched bases: 1. CDR3 length equals 13 residues. The germline gives CDR1 DFQATT, CDR2 SNEGSKA (reference sequence).

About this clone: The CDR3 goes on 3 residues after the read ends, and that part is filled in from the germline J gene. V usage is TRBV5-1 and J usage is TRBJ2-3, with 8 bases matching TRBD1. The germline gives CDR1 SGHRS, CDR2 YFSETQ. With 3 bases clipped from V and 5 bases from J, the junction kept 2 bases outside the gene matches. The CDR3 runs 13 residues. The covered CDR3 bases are TGCGCCAGCAGCTCCAGGGGGCTAGATACG. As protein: CASSSRGLDT. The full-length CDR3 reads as CASSSRGLDTQYF. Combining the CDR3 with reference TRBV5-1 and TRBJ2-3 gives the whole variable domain KAGVTQTPRYLIKTRGQQVTLSCSPISGHRSVSWYQQTPGQGLQFLFEYFSETQRNKGNFPGRFSGRQFSNSRSEMNVSTLELGDSALYLCASSSRGLDTQYFGPGTRLTVL.

The sequenced part of the CDR3 DNA is TGTGCCAGCAGCTTACAGGGCCCGGGGGTTTCACCC. It translates to CASSLQGPGVSP. The CDR3 reads in full as CASSLQGPGVSPLHF. V and J are TRBV7-8 and TRBJ1-6; D might be TRBD1 (5 bases). The CDR3 end is not reached by the read, which stops 3 residues before it; the germline J gene fills it in. CDR1 SGHVS and CDR2 FQNEAQ come from the germline V gene. The V gene lost 2 bases and the J gene lost 9 bases, with 14 bases spanning the gap. The CDR3 length is 15 residues.

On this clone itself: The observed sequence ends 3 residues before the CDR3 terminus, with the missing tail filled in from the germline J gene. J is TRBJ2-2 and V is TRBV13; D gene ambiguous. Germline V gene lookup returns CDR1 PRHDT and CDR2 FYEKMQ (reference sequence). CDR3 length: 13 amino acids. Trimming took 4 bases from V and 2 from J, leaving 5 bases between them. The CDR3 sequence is CASSYRNTGELFF. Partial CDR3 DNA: TGTGCCAGCAGCTATAGAAACACCGGGGAG. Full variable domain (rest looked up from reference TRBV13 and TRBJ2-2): AAGVIQSPRHLIKEKRETATLKCYPIPRHDTVYWYQQGPGQDPQFLISFYEKMQSDKGSIPDRFSAQQFSDYHSELNMSSLELGDSALYFCASSYRNTGELFFGEGSRLTVL.